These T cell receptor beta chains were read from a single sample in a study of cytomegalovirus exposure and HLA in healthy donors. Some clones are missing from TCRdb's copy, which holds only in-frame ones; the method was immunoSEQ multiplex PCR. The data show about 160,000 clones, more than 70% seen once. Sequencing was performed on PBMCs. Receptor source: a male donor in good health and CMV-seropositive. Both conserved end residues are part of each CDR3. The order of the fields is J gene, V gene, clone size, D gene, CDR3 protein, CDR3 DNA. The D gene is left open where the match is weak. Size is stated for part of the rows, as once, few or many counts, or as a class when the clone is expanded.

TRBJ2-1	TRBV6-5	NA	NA	CASSSPGAKNEQFF	TGTGCCAGCAGTTCTCCTGGGGCGAAGAATGAGCAGTTCTTC
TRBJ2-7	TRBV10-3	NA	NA	CAISDGTYEQYF	TGTGCCATCAGTGACGGTACCTACGAGCAGTACTTC
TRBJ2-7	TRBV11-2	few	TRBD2	CASSARLAGYEQYF	TGTGCCAGCAGCGCCCGACTAGCGGGCTACGAGCAGTACTTC
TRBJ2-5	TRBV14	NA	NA	CASTPQNQETQYF	TGTGCCAGCACCCCACAGAACCAAGAGACCCAGTACTTC
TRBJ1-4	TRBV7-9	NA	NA	CASSLAVEKLFF	TGTGCCAGCAGCTTAGCCGTCGAAAAACTGTTTTTT
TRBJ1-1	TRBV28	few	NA	CASNKAGAFGTEAFF	TGTGCCAGCAATAAGGCAGGGGCTTTCGGCACTGAAGCTTTCTTT
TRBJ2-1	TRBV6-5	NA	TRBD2	CASSLLAGGPYNEQFF	TGTGCCAGCAGTTTACTAGCGGGAGGGCCCTACAATGAGCAGTTCTTC
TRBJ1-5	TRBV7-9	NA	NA	CASSLVGRGSNQPQHF	TGTGCCAGCAGCTTAGTTGGCAGGGGAAGCAATCAGCCCCAGCATTTT
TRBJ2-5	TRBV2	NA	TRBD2	CATTGLAAQETQYF	TGTGCCACCACGGGACTAGCGGCCCAAGAGACCCAGTACTTC
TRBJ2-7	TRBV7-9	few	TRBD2	CASSRGTSGLTYEQYF	TGTGCCAGCAGCCGCGGGACTAGCGGTTTAACCTACGAGCAGTACTTC
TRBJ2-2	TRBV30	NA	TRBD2	CAWILAGENTGELFF	TGTGCCTGGATTTTAGCGGGAGAGAACACCGGGGAGCTGTTTTTT
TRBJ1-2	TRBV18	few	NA	CASSPSTDRGYTF	TGTGCCAGCTCACCTTCAACCGACAGGGGCTACACCTTC
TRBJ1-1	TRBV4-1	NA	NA	CASSLITSAKGNAAFF	TGCGCCAGCAGCCTAATTACGAGCGCAAAAGGTAATGCGGCTTTCTTT
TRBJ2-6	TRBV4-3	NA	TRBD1	CASSPGQGEANVLTF	TGCGCCAGCAGCCCAGGACAGGGTGAGGCCAACGTCCTGACTTTC
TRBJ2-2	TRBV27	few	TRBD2	CASSAGTSRGFTGELFF	TGTGCCAGCAGTGCCGGGACTAGCCGGGGGTTCACCGGGGAGCTGTTTTTT
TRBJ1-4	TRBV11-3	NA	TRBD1	CASSLRQGYEKLFF	TGTGCCAGCAGCTTACGACAGGGGTATGAAAAACTGTTTTTT
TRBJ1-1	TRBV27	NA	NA	CASSLGLSPNTEAFF	TGTGCCAGCAGTTTAGGGCTTTCGCCCAACACTGAAGCTTTCTTT
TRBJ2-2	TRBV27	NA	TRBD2	CASSPYTGLAGGSGELFF	TGTGCCAGCAGTCCGTATACCGGACTAGCGGGAGGTTCCGGGGAGCTGTTTTTT
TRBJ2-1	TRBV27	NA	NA	CASSLSGTSASEQFF	TGTGCCAGCAGTTTATCTGGGACAAGTGCGAGTGAGCAGTTCTTC
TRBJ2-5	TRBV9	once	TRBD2	CASSAPRLAGGLETQYF	TGTGCCAGCAGCGCCCCGCGACTAGCGGGAGGGCTAGAGACCCAGTACTTC
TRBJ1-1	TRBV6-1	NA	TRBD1	CASSEAEGAWNTEAFF	TGTGCCAGCAGTGAAGCCGAGGGGGCCTGGAACACTGAAGCTTTCTTT
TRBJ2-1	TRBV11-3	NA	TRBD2	CASSRRTSGSHNEQFF	TGTGCCAGCAGCCGACGGACTAGCGGGAGCCACAATGAGCAGTTCTTC
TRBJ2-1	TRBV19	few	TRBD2	CASRLAGVYNEQFF	TGTGCCAGCCGACTAGCGGGAGTTTACAATGAGCAGTTCTTC
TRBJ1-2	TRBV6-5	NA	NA	CATSEQDYGYTF	TGTGCAACCTCTGAGCAGGACTATGGCTACACCTTC
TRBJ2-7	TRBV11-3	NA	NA	CASTPGTYEQYF	TGTGCCAGCACCCCCGGGACCTACGAGCAGTACTTC
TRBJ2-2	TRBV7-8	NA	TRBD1	CASSLRQGERELFF	TGTGCCAGCAGCCTTAGACAGGGGGAGAGGGAGCTGTTTTTT
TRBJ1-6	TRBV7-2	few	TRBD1	CASQGASDSPLHF	TGTGCCTCGCAGGGGGCTTCGGATTCACCCCTCCACTTT
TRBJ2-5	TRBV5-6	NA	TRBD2	CASSFGTSAQETQYF	TGTGCCAGCAGCTTTGGGACTAGTGCACAAGAGACCCAGTACTTC
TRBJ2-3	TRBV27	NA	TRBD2	CASSWGLADTDTQYF	TGTGCCAGCAGTTGGGGACTAGCGGACACAGATACGCAGTATTTT
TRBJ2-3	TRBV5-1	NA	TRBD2	CASSSGFGTSGRGSTDTQYF	TGCGCCAGCAGCTCAGGCTTCGGGACTAGCGGCCGAGGGAGCACAGATACGCAGTATTTT
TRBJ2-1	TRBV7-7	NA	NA	CAKDPRGNEQFF	TGTGCTAAGGACCCAAGGGGCAATGAGCAGTTCTTC
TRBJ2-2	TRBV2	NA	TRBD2	CASTLGGLAGEGNTGELFF	TGTGCCAGCACCCTGGGCGGACTAGCGGGAGAAGGTAACACCGGGGAGCTGTTTTTT
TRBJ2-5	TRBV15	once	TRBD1	CATSRDGTGGQETQYF	TGTGCCACCAGCAGAGATGGAACAGGGGGCCAAGAGACCCAGTACTTC
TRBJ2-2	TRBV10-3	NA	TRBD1	CAIKRGQGAPGELFF	TGTGCCATCAAAAGGGGACAGGGGGCTCCCGGGGAGCTGTTTTTT
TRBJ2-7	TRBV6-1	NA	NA	CASSSVQEQYF	TGTGCCAGCAGTTCGGTTCAAGAGCAGTACTTC
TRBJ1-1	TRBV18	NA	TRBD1	CASSPTGGAGGTEAFF	TGTGCCAGCTCACCGACAGGGGGCGCAGGAGGCACTGAAGCTTTCTTT
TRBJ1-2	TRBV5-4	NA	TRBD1	CASSPRDSYGYTF	TGTGCCAGCAGCCCCCGGGACAGCTATGGCTACACCTTC
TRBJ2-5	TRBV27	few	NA	CASSRAGTKEGTQYF	TGTGCCAGCAGCCGAGCCGGGACAAAAGAAGGGACCCAGTACTTC
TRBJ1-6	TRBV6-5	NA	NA	CASSSRQGDSDSPLHF	TGTGCCAGCAGTTCCCGGCAGGGCGACTCGGATTCACCCCTCCACTTT
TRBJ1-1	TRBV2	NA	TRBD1	CASNTGTGNTEAFF	TGTGCCAGCAATACCGGGACAGGGAACACTGAAGCTTTCTTT
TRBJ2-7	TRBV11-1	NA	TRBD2	CASSRAGAGVISYEQYF	TGTGCCAGCAGCCGGGCGGGAGCGGGCGTAATTTCCTACGAGCAGTACTTC
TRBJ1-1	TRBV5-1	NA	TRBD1	CASSFGTENTEAFF	TGCGCCAGCAGCTTCGGGACAGAGAACACTGAAGCTTTCTTT
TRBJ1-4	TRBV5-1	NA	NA	CATRLREATNEKLFF	TGCGCCACCCGTTTGAGGGAGGCAACTAATGAAAAACTGTTTTTT
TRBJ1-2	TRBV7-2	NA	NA	CASSPQLRTVLGYTF	TGTGCCAGCAGCCCCCAGCTTAGGACAGTGCTTGGCTACACCTTC
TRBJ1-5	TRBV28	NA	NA	CASSRGQPNQPQHF	TGTGCCAGCAGCCGCGGACAGCCCAATCAGCCCCAGCATTTT
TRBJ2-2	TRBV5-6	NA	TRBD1	CASSVDRGHTGELFF	TGTGCCAGCAGCGTGGACAGGGGGCACACCGGGGAGCTGTTTTTT
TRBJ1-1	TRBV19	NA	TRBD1	CASSSPFGTANTEAFF	TGTGCCAGTAGTTCTCCCTTTGGGACAGCGAACACTGAAGCTTTCTTT
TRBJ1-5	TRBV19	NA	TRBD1	CASTMRQGLPFQPQHF	TGTGCCAGTACTATGCGACAGGGGCTCCCCTTCCAGCCCCAGCATTTT